This TCR beta chain originates from a study of CD8+CD57+ T cells in acquired aplastic anemia. Whole-study context: When averaged, DNA from sorted CD4+ and CD8+ cells came to 3 to 3.5 ug. There were about 10.8 million reads, on average, for CD4+ cells from healthy donors. Whole-study findings and limits: There were some 27 CD8+ CDR3 sequences that occurred in both patients and controls. Between patients and controls, CD8+ Simpson's diversity did not vary significantly.

Both TCR beta VDJ combination and CDR3 sequence profiling were carried out. Genomic DNA was the template for this profiling. TCRdb re-derived calls from the reads in MiXCR, one entry per CDR3 protein. The sample records 60,000 to 75,000 distinct CDR3 sequences, around 55% being singletons. Germline CDR1 MNHEY, CDR2 SVGAGI. V lost 5 bases, J lost 5 bases, and 8 bases stayed unmatched. The CDR3 extends over 14 amino acids. This clonotype has at least ten counts. Its antigen remains unknown. This chain joins TRBV6-5 and TRBJ2-7, with 8 bases lining up with TRBD2. The sequence came from a human donor in good health, serving as a control. What was sequenced was sorted CD4+, CD8+, or CD8+CD57+ T cells (not recorded which) from PBMCs. The chain's CDR3 is CASSRGGAFNEQYF. CDR3 bases: TGTGCCAGCAGTCGGGGGGGGGCGTTCAACGAGCAGTACTTC.